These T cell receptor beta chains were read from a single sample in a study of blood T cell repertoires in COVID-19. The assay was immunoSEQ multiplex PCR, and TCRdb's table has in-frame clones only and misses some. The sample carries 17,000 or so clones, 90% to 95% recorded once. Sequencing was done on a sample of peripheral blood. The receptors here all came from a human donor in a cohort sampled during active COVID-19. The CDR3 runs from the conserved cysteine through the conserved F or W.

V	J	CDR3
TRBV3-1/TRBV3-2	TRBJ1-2	CASSQGTGLPGYTF
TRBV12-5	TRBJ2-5	CASGSGTSGVWETQYF
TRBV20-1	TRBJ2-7	CSASPQGARGEQYF
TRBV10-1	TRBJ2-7	CASSEYRGSGYEQYF
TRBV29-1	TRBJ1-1	CSVVTSMNTEAFF
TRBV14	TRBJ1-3	CASSQRRDRGVSAGNTIYF
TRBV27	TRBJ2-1	CASSSGLDILYNEQFF
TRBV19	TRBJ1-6	CASSTTGTQLSPLHF
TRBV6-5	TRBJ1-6	CASRGQGNSPLHF
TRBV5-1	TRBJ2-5	CASSFTTQETQYF
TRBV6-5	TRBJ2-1	CASSYGTGAYNEQFF
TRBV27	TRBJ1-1	CASSSSNRQGPAFF
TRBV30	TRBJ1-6	CALGWGQASLHF
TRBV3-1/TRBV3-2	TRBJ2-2	CASSQGARLATGELFF
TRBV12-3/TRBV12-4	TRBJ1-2	CASSTRNYGYTF
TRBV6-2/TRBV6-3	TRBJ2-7	CASSLDRGLSYEQYF
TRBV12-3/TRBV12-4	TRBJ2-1	CASSASYEQFF
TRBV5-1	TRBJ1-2	CASSQGSGYTF
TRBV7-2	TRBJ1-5	CASSLTGTGDQPQHF
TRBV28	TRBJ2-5	CASSSTGFQETQYF
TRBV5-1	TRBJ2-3	CASRRGFVADTQYF
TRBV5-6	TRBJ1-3	CASSRGTGNTIYF
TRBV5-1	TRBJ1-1	CASSNQGAGTEAFF
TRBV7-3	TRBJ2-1	CASSPQPRDNEQFF
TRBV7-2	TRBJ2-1	CASSQRLAGGPEQFF
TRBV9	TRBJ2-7	CASSAGTSGNGFDYEQYF
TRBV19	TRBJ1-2	CASSSQVYGYTF
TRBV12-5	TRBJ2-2	CASVEWGGSGELFF
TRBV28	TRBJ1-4	CASSLSGLGEKLFF
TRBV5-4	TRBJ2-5	CASTRGAGDGETQYF
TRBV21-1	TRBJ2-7	CASSRPGQGDTYEQYF
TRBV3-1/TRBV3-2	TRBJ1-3	CASSRNLGDSGNTIYF
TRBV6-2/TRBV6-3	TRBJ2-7	CASSYSKRLERYEQYF
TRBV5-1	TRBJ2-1	CASSSGTSGITEQFF
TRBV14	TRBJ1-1	CASSPDRATEAFF
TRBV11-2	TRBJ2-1	CASSFRTRDRGYNEQFF
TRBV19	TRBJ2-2	CASSRAQGAGELFF
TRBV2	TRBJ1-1	CASRAGNEAFF
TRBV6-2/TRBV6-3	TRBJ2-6	CASSYAGANVLTF
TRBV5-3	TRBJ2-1	CARSWGKVGFPAGNYNEQFF
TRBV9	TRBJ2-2	CASSRGQSNTGELFF
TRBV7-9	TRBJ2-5	CASSSRPGAWYQETQYF
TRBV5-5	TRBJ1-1	CASSHWSAATEAFF
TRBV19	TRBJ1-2	CASGQGFNYGYTF
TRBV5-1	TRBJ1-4	CASSLRGQGATNEKLFF
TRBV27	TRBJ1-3	CASRRDSLSGNTIYF
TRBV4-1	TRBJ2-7	CASSQGGRGDEQYF